This passage covers 32 T cell receptor beta chains from one sample sequenced in a study of TIL therapy for anti-PD-1-resistant metastatic lung cancer. Sequencing used immunoSEQ v3. Repertoires were generated with immunoSEQ multiplex PCR, while TCRdb's copy carries only in-frame clones and drops some. The sample lists under 100,000 clones, 65% occurring once. Time point indicated: pre-treatment sample, taken before nivolumab and TIL therapy. Tumor tissue came from excised metastases, mostly pleural nodules or supraclavicular lymph nodes. Source: tumor tissue, taken at baseline. The source of these receptors is a person between 25 and 79 years old with non-small cell lung cancer.

The V call is TRBV5-5, the J call TRBJ2-2; TRBD1 agrees at 11 bases. The CDR3 runs 16 residues. The trim removed 4 bases at V and 6 bases at J, leaving 8 bases unmatched. Germline V lookup: CDR1 SGHKS, CDR2 YYEKEE (reference sequence). The CDR3 region is CASSQGRTGGAGELFF. In nucleotides, the CDR3 is TGTGCCAGCAGCCAGGGCAGGACAGGGGGCGCCGGGGAGCTGTTTTTT.

This clone has just a few counts. The chain couples TRBV27 to TRBJ2-7; 8 bases are a match to TRBD1. The CDR3 totals 18 residues. Germline lookup yields CDR1 MNHEY and CDR2 SMNVEV (reference sequence). The V and J ends lost 5 bases and 1 base, in that order; junction bases with no gene match: 16. This CDR3 reads CASSRKPLQGARSYEQYF. The CDR3 DNA follows: TGTGCCAGCAGTCGTAAGCCCCTCCAGGGGGCCCGATCCTACGAGCAGTACTTC.

The rearrangement links TRBV5-3 to TRBJ2-2, with unresolved D. TRBV5-3 is labeled an ORF, and its function is uncertain. With 0 bases removed from V and 3 bases from J, the gap between germline ends came to 6 bases. The CDR3 length is 14 residues. The CDR3 nucleotides read TGTGCCAGAAGCTTGGCCTACCACACCGGGGAGCTGTTTTTT. It translates to CARSLAYHTGELFF.

The V and J genes are TRBV6-6 and TRBJ1-1; 8 nucleotides line up with TRBD1. J was trimmed by 2 bases and V by 6 bases; bases with no gene match: 14. The CDR3 covers 17 residues. Germline V gene sequence: CDR1 MNHNY, CDR2 SVGAGI (reference sequence). The CDR3 protein is CASRRTGTGMKNTEAFF. The CDR3 nucleotides read TGTGCCAGCAGACGAACCGGGACAGGTATGAAAAACACTGAAGCTTTCTTT.

The chain recombines TRBV11-2 with TRBJ2-1; D is unresolved. Germline V gives CDR1 SGHAT, CDR2 FQNNGV. The CDR3 is 13 amino acids. V lost 1 base, J lost 2 bases, and 3 bases lay in between. The CDR3 bases are TGTGCCAGCAGCTTAGCGGCCTACAATGAGCAGTTCTTC. Residues: CASSLAAYNEQFF. Combining the CDR3 with reference TRBV11-2 and TRBJ2-1 gives the whole variable domain EAGVAQSPRYKIIEKRQSVAFWCNPISGHATLYWYQQILGQGPKLLIQFQNNGVVDDSQLPKDRFSAERLKGVDSTLKIQPAKLEDSAVYLCASSLAAYNEQFFGPGTRLTVL.

The rearrangement links TRBV6-5 to TRBJ2-3; D not resolved. This CDR3 comprises 14 residues. Germline CDR1 reads MNHEY; CDR2 reads SVGAGI. Trimming removed 6 bases at V and 1 base at J, with 11 bases between. CDR3 protein: CASRAGQGTDTQYF. DNA of the CDR3: TGTGCCAGCAGGGCTGGGCAAGGCACAGATACGCAGTATTTT.

In this sample, this clone turned up a few times. The junction differs from germline at one of its ends, possibly a read error. This chain joins TRBV7-9 and TRBJ2-3; 8 bases are a match to TRBD2. The CDR3 consists of 14 residues. From germline, CDR1 is SEHNR and CDR2 FQNEAQ (reference sequence). The CDR3 sequence is CASSLAGSTDTQYF. In DNA, the CDR3 is TGTGCCAGCAGCCTAGCGGGTAGCACAGATACGCAGTATTTT.

This clone was found once. The V call is TRBV2, the J call TRBJ1-2, with unresolved D. The germline V gene has CDR1 SNHLY and CDR2 FYNNEI. V was cut by 4 bases and J by 12 bases, with 18 bases left in between. The CDR3 contains 13 residues. The CDR3 here is CASSVDHLFSNTF. CDR3 DNA: TGTGCCAGCAGTGTCGACCATTTGTTTAGTAACACCTTC.

The V and J genes are TRBV7-8 and TRBJ1-5, with TRBD1 identical over 11 bases. This CDR3 has 17 residues. In germline, CDR1 is SGHVS, CDR2 FQNEAQ. Losses at the gene ends were 2 bases for V and 1 base for J; bases not matched to a gene: 4. The CDR3 nucleotides read TGTGCCAGCAGCTTAAGGACAGGGGGCGCGAGCAATCAGCCCCAGCATTTT. This encodes CASSLRTGGASNQPQHF.

The chain carries TRBV5-5 and TRBJ2-6, with 7 bases that match TRBD1. The CDR3 contains 18 residues. J lost 0 bases, V lost 0 bases, and 6 bases had no gene match. CDR1 SGHKS and CDR2 YYEKEE come from the germline V gene (reference sequence). DNA of the CDR3: TGTGCCAGCAGCTTGGTGGGACAGCTGCTCTCTGGGGCCAACGTCCTGACTTTC. Protein: CASSLVGQLLSGANVLTF.

Turning to this clone: One end of the junction is discordant with germline, which a read error may explain. The gene calls are TRBV7-3 and TRBJ2-1; a possible D gene is TRBD1 (6 bases). Germline CDR1 and CDR2: SGHTA and FQGTGA. The CDR3 is made up of 14 amino acids. CDR3 bases: TGTGCCAGCAGCCTAACCCGGGACACCAATGAGCAGTTCTTC. Translation gives CASSLTRDTNEQFF.

The chain combines TRBV27 with TRBJ2-7; D may be TRBD2 (5 bases). The CDR3 covers 18 residues. The V end was cut by 6 bases, the J end by 2 bases, with 26 bases between. Germline loops: CDR1 MNHEY, CDR2 SMNVEV (reference sequence). The DNA of the CDR3 is TGTGCCAGCAGACGGTCTGCCGTGGGAGAAATTCTACCCTACGAGCAGTACTTC. This encodes CASRRSAVGEILPYEQYF.

The V and J genes are TRBV28 and TRBJ2-2; 9 bases agree with TRBD2. J gave up 6 bases and V 7 bases, and 12 bases lay outside the gene matches. CDR3 length equals 16 residues. Germline CDR1 and CDR2: MDHEN and SYDVKM. DNA of the CDR3: TGTGCCAGCATCCCCTGGGGGAGCGGGAGGTCCGGGGAGCTGTTTTTT. It is translated as CASIPWGSGRSGELFF.

This clone was counted only a few times. The V call is TRBV3-1 (or the pseudogene TRBV3-2), the J call TRBJ2-7, with 12 bases that match TRBD1. The CDR3 spans 15 residues. Germline V gene lookup returns CDR1 LGHDT and CDR2 YNNKEL (reference sequence). V shed 4 bases and J 4 bases; nucleotides not matched to a gene: 5. The CDR3 sequence: CASSPPGQGAYEQYF. CDR3 sequence (DNA): TGTGCCAGCAGCCCACCGGGACAGGGGGCGTACGAGCAGTACTTC.

The V gene is TRBV7-8, the J gene TRBJ2-7; TRBD2 agrees at 7 bases. Germline CDR1 SGHVS, CDR2 FQNEAQ. The V and J ends lost 1 base and 2 bases, in that order; junction bases with no gene match: 5. This CDR3 contains 15 residues. The CDR3 bases are TGTGCCAGCAGCTTAGTTGCTAGCGGTACCTACGAGCAGTACTTC. Translating gives CASSLVASGTYEQYF.

The table lists this clone with a few counts. Here the CDR3 DNA reads TGTGCCAGCTCACCAACCGGGACAGGGGCGTCGATGGGCACTGAAGCTTTCTTT. It codes for CASSPTGTGASMGTEAFF. The genes are TRBV18 and TRBJ1-1; 10 nucleotides agree with TRBD1. The germline V gene has CDR1 KGHSH and CDR2 LQKENI. V dropped 2 bases and J dropped 4; count of bases not matched to a gene: 13. The CDR3 is made up of 18 amino acids.

The chain links TRBV14 to TRBJ2-1; D is tentatively TRBD1 or TRBD2 (6 bases each). Per germline, CDR1 SGHDN and CDR2 FVKESK. V lost 4 bases and J lost 2, with 18 bases in between. This CDR3 spans 17 amino acids. The CDR3 DNA follows: TGTGCCAGCAGCCCCCTTGGGGTGAGGGGGGCCTACAATGAGCAGTTCTTC. Its translation: CASSPLGVRGAYNEQFF.

In its sample, this clone was seen a few times. The CDR3 sequence: CASSQGAVNYGYTF. CDR3 nucleotides: TGTGCCAGCAGCCAAGGGGCGGTGAACTATGGCTACACCTTC. J is TRBJ1-2 and V is TRBV4-2; D unresolved. Germline values: CDR1 LGHNA, CDR2 YNFKEQ. Trimming took 1 base from V and 2 from J, leaving 8 bases between them. The CDR3 consists of 14 residues.

The CDR3 DNA reads TGTGCCAGCAGCCCCCGGCAACCTAATGAAAAACTGTTTTTT. Amino acid sequence: CASSPRQPNEKLFF. The chain uses TRBV3-1 (or the pseudogene TRBV3-2) and TRBJ1-4; D remains unclear. From germline, CDR1 is LGHDT and CDR2 YNNKEL (reference sequence). The ends were cut back, 4 bases at V and 3 bases at J, with 9 bases in the middle. CDR3 size: 14 residues.

The chain combines TRBV10-3 with TRBJ2-7; weak D call: TRBD2 (6 bases). Per the germline V gene, CDR1 is ENHRY and CDR2 is SYGVKD. V was trimmed by 7 bases and J by 3 bases, leaving 16 bases between them. CDR3 length: 14 residues. This chain's CDR3 is CAIKEGRLGYEQYF. The CDR3 DNA reads TGTGCCATCAAGGAGGGGCGTTTGGGCTACGAGCAGTACTTC.

The V gene is TRBV29-1, the J gene TRBJ1-1; 10 bases align to TRBD1. Germline CDR1 and CDR2: SQVTM and ANQGSEA. Trimming removed 8 bases from V and 5 bases from J; junction bases left unmatched: 8. This CDR3 spans 13 amino acids. The CDR3 region has the DNA TGCAGCTCGAACCCGGGACAGGGGACTGAAGCTTTCTTT. Its translation is CSSNPGQGTEAFF. Looking up the rest from reference TRBV29-1 and TRBJ1-1 gives the full variable domain: SAVISQKPSRDICQRGTSLTIQCQVDSQVTMMFWYRQQPGQSLTLIATANQGSEATYESGFVIDKFPISRPNLTFSTLTVSNMSPEDSSIYLCSSNPGQGTEAFFGQGTRLTVV.

The CDR3 coding sequence is TGCGCCAGCAGCCATCTTCCCAGGGGAAGAGATACGCAGTATTTT. Translated, it gives CASSHLPRGRDTQYF. The chain uses TRBV4-1 and TRBJ2-3, with D perhaps TRBD1 (6 bases). Germline CDR1 reads MGHRA; CDR2 reads YSYEKL. This CDR3 is 15 amino acids long. The V end lost 3 bases, the J end lost 5 bases, and 15 bases lay between the germline ends.

The genes are TRBV7-2 and TRBJ1-5; TRBD1 matches at 7 bases. The ends lost 2 bases at V and 7 bases at J; junction bases unmatched: 8. CDR1 and CDR2 (germline): SGHTA, FQGNSA. The CDR3 has 15 amino acids. CDR3 in DNA: TGTGCCAGCAGCTTAATAGAGACAGGGAAACAGCCCCAGCATTTT. This codes for CASSLIETGKQPQHF.

The chain has TRBV28 and TRBJ2-5, with D perhaps TRBD1 (6 bases). Germline V gene data show CDR1 as MDHEN and CDR2 as SYDVKM. The V and J ends lost 3 bases and 6 bases respectively, with 17 bases between them. The length of the CDR3 is 15 residues. The CDR3 DNA is TGTGCCAGCAGTTTGGGCCCCAGGACAGCCAAGACCCAGTACTTC. It encodes CASSLGPRTAKTQYF.

The chain couples TRBV7-8 to TRBJ1-4, with 12 bases that match TRBD1. Trimming took 5 bases from V and 8 from J; bases not matched to a gene: 15. This CDR3 spans 18 amino acids. The V gene's germline CDR1 is SGHVS and CDR2 FQNEAQ. DNA for the CDR3: TGTGCCAGCAGCCCGCGGACCAAGACCGGGACAGGGGGCGAAAAACTGTTTTTT. Its translation is CASSPRTKTGTGGEKLFF.

This clone was detected many times. This CDR3 reads CATSPLGSGANVLTF. The CDR3 nucleotides read TGTGCCACCAGCCCCTTGGGGTCAGGGGCCAACGTCCTGACTTTC. V and J are TRBV15 and TRBJ2-6; the D is unclear. The CDR3 loop spans 15 amino acids. V was pared by 5 bases and J by 4 bases, with 12 bases between. Germline CDR1 reads LNHNV; CDR2 reads YYDKDF (reference sequence).

The chain is built from TRBV7-2 and TRBJ2-7; 7 bases are shared with TRBD1. The V gene end was trimmed by 5 bases and the J gene end by 7 bases; junction bases not matched to a gene: 8. Germline V gives CDR1 SGHTA, CDR2 FQGNSA. The CDR3 extends over 13 amino acids. The CDR3: CASSPGTAMEQYF. DNA for the CDR3: TGTGCCAGCAGCCCTGGGACAGCCATGGAGCAGTACTTC.

V is TRBV9 and J is TRBJ2-2; tentatively, D is TRBD2 (7 bases). The CDR3 is 16 residues long. The V gene lost 0 bases and the J gene lost 5 bases, with 14 bases spanning the gap. Germline values: CDR1 SGDLS, CDR2 YYNGEE. The CDR3 here is CASSVGGGGSTGELFF. The CDR3 region has the DNA TGTGCCAGCAGCGTAGGTGGCGGGGGCTCAACCGGGGAGCTGTTTTTT.

The chain uses TRBV28 and TRBJ1-5; D uncertain. Germline V gene data show CDR1 as MDHEN and CDR2 as SYDVKM. The V gene lost 3 bases and the J gene lost 6 bases, with 15 bases spanning the gap. The CDR3 has 15 amino acids. The CDR3 here is CASSLDQLGSQPQHF. CDR3 nucleotides: TGTGCCAGCAGTTTGGATCAACTCGGGAGTCAGCCCCAGCATTTT.

This sequence joins TRBV15 and TRBJ1-1; D gene uncertain. The CDR3 has 13 amino acids. V dropped 0 bases and J dropped 4 bases, with 6 bases sitting between them. Germline CDR1 and CDR2: LNHNV and YYDKDF (reference sequence). The CDR3 nucleotides read TGTGCCACCAGCAGAGATCTGGGCACTGAAGCTTTCTTT. Residues: CATSRDLGTEAFF.

This clone has a handful of counts. This chain connects TRBV7-2 to TRBJ1-6; D remains ambiguous. CDR1 and CDR2 (germline): SGHTA, FQGNSA. Trimming removed 3 bases from V and 0 bases from J, with 15 bases in between. The CDR3 is 18 amino acids. CDR3 loop: CASSFAAYRSSYNSPLHF. The CDR3 nucleotides read TGTGCCAGCAGCTTTGCAGCCTACCGGAGCTCCTATAATTCACCCCTCCACTTT.

V and J are TRBV6-5 and TRBJ1-5; D not resolved. Trimming left V 0 bases short and J 3 bases short, with 9 bases between. The CDR3 spans 15 residues. In germline, CDR1 is MNHEY, CDR2 SVGAGI. The DNA of the CDR3 is TGTGCCAGCAGTTACTCGCCGGATGACAATCAGCCCCAGCATTTT. The encoded protein is CASSYSPDDNQPQHF.